The 13 T cell receptor beta chains below were found in one sample sequenced in a study of blood T cell repertoires in COVID-19. The data were produced by immunoSEQ multiplex PCR, yet TCRdb's version contains in-frame clones alone and is incomplete. The data hold around 140,000 clones, with approximately 80% observed a single time. Material for sequencing was peripheral blood. The source is a human donor in a cohort sampled during active COVID-19.

V usage is TRBV10-1 and J usage is TRBJ2-7; 11 positions agree with TRBD2. V lost 3 bases and J lost 2; bases outside the gene matches: 6. This CDR3 has 16 residues. The germline gives CDR1 WNHNN, CDR2 SYGVQD (reference sequence). CDR3 sequence (DNA): TGCGCCAGCAGTGATCCTCTAGCGGGAGGCGCCTACGAGCAGTACTTC. This codes for CASSDPLAGGAYEQYF.

V gene TRBV4-3 combines with J gene TRBJ2-1; D possibly corresponds to TRBD2 (6 bases). The germline CDR1 and CDR2 sequences are LGHNA and YSLEER. The V gene lost 3 bases and the J gene lost 6 bases, with 15 bases spanning the gap. The CDR3 consists of 15 residues. This CDR3 reads CASSQVDYGSNEQFF. Here the CDR3 DNA reads TGCGCCAGCAGCCAGGTGGATTACGGGAGCAATGAGCAGTTCTTC.

The V and J genes are TRBV7-3 and TRBJ2-1; D unclear. CDR3 length: 15 residues. Germline assignment: CDR1 SGHTA and CDR2 FQGTGA. Deletions cut 5 bases from V and 2 bases from J, with 13 bases between. The CDR3 DNA follows: TGTGCCAGCAGCCCAGGTCCCGGTACCTACAATGAGCAGTTCTTC. As protein: CASSPGPGTYNEQFF.

The chain combines TRBV7-3 with TRBJ2-2, with TRBD1 matching 8 bases. The trim removed 5 bases at V and 4 bases at J, leaving 9 bases unmatched. CDR3 length: 16 amino acids. Germline V CDR1 and CDR2: SGHTA, FQGTGA. The CDR3 nucleotides read TGTGCCAGCAGCCCCTGGACAGGGTCGGGCACCGGGGAGCTGTTTTTT. This sequence encodes CASSPWTGSGTGELFF.

This sequence joins TRBV7-8 and TRBJ2-7, with D possibly TRBD2 on 6 matching bases. Germline loops: CDR1 SGHVS, CDR2 FQNEAQ. The CDR3 contains 15 residues. Between the trimmed V and J ends, which lost 5 bases and 3 bases, there was a span of 17 bases. Written as DNA, the CDR3 is TGTGCCAGCAGCCTATCAACCGGGACTTACTACGAGCAGTACTTC. This codes for CASSLSTGTYYEQYF. Full variable domain (remainder filled in from reference TRBV7-8 and TRBJ2-7): GAGVSQSPRYKVAKRGQDVALRCDPISGHVSLFWYQQALGQGPEFLTYFQNEAQLDKSGLPSDRFFAERPEGSVSTLKIQRTQQEDSAVYLCASSLSTGTYYEQYFGPGTRLTVT.

The chain employs TRBV20-1 and TRBJ2-7; D is ambiguous. CDR3 length: 11 residues. Germline V gives CDR1 DFQATT, CDR2 SNEGSKA (reference sequence). V was clipped by 6 bases and J by 3 bases, with 9 bases between them. CDR3 in amino acids: CSALLSYEQYF. The CDR3 DNA is TGCAGTGCCCTGCTGAGCTACGAGCAGTACTTC.

CDR3 protein: CASSLRQQGVTSLGTGELFF. In nucleotides, the CDR3 is TGTGCCAGCAGCTTACGCCAACAGGGGGTGACATCGCTGGGGACCGGGGAGCTGTTTTTT. This chain uses TRBV7-8 with TRBJ2-2; TRBD1 agrees at 8 bases. This CDR3 region has 20 residues. With V trimmed by 2 bases and J by 5 bases, 19 bases remained unmatched. CDR1 is SGHVS, CDR2 FQNEAQ, per germline.

The genes are TRBV14 and TRBJ2-7; TRBD1 might be the D (5 bases). V lost 5 bases and J lost 4, with 9 bases in between. Per germline, CDR1 SGHDN and CDR2 FVKESK. This CDR3 contains 12 residues. The CDR3: CASSLQGYEQYF. CDR3 coding DNA: TGTGCCAGCAGCTTGCAGGGTTACGAGCAGTACTTC.

This chain uses TRBV6-2 or TRBV6-3 with TRBJ2-5, with 8 nucleotides matching TRBD2. Germline V gene sequence: CDR1 MNHEY, CDR2 SVGEGT. Trimming cost V 0 bases and J 5 bases; bases outside gene matches: 5. The CDR3 runs 15 residues. The CDR3 sequence is CASSYSGLAVETQYF. The CDR3 DNA reads TGTGCCAGCAGTTACTCCGGACTAGCTGTCGAGACCCAGTACTTC.

V is TRBV7-3 and J is TRBJ1-2; possibly TRBD1 for D (6 bases). Between the trimmed V and J ends, which lost 1 base and 8 bases, there was a span of 20 bases. CDR1 SGHTA and CDR2 FQGTGA come from the germline V gene. This CDR3 has 16 residues. The CDR3 nucleotides are TGTGCCAGCAGCTTAAGGGGCTCAAACAGGGAATTAGGCTACACCTTC. It codes for CASSLRGSNRELGYTF. The variable domain in full, with the rest retrieved from reference TRBV7-3 and TRBJ1-2, is GAGVSQTPSNKVTEKGKYVELRCDPISGHTALYWYRQSLGQGPEFLIYFQGTGAADDSGLPNDRFFAVRPEGSVSTLKIQRTERGDSAVYLCASSLRGSNRELGYTFGSGTRLTVV.

The chain carries TRBV7-2 and TRBJ1-3; possibly TRBD1 for D (5 bases). The CDR3 is made up of 16 amino acids. With 5 bases removed from V and 0 bases from J, the gap between germline ends came to 14 bases. The germline CDR1 and CDR2 sequences are SGHTA and FQGNSA. In DNA form, the CDR3 reads TGTGCCAGCAGCCCACAGGCGGGGGTCTCTGGAAACACCATATATTTT. As protein: CASSPQAGVSGNTIYF.

V is TRBV12-5 and J is TRBJ1-1, with D uncertain. The V and J ends lost 2 bases and 5 bases respectively, with 9 bases between them. CDR1 is LGHNT and CDR2 is FRNRAP in the germline V gene. This CDR3 comprises 13 residues. CDR3 DNA sequence: TGTGCTAGTGGTTTGTTTGGACTTACTGAAGCTTTCTTT. Translated: CASGLFGLTEAFF.

The gene calls are TRBV19 and TRBJ2-7; tentative D call: TRBD2 (5 bases). V was shortened by 4 bases and J by 7 bases, with 17 bases between the two germline ends. CDR3 length: 14 residues. Germline V gene data show CDR1 as LNHDA and CDR2 as SQIVND (reference sequence). Here the CDR3 DNA reads TGTGCCAGTAGTAACCCCTTCCGGGATGGGGAGCAGTACTTC. Protein: CASSNPFRDGEQYF.